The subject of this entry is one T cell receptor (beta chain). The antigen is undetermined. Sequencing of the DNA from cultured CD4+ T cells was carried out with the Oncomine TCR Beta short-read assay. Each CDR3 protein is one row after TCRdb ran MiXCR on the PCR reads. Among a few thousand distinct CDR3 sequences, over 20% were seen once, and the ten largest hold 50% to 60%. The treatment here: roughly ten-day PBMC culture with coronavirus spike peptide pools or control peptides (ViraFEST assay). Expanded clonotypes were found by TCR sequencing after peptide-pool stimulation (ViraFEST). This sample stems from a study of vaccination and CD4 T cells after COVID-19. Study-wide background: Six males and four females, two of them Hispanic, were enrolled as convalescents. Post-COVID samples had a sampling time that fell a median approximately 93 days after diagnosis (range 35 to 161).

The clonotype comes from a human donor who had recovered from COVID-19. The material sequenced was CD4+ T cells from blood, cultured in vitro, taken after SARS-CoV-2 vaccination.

CDR3 region: CASKSQENTEAFF. Written as DNA, the CDR3 is TGTGCCAGCAAGTCACAGGAAAACACTGAAGCTTTCTTT. The genes are TRBV19 and TRBJ1-1; D might be TRBD1 (5 bases). Germline CDR1 reads LNHDA; CDR2 reads SQIVND (reference sequence). This CDR3 contains 13 residues. V gave up 9 bases and J gave up 2 bases, with 13 bases separating them.